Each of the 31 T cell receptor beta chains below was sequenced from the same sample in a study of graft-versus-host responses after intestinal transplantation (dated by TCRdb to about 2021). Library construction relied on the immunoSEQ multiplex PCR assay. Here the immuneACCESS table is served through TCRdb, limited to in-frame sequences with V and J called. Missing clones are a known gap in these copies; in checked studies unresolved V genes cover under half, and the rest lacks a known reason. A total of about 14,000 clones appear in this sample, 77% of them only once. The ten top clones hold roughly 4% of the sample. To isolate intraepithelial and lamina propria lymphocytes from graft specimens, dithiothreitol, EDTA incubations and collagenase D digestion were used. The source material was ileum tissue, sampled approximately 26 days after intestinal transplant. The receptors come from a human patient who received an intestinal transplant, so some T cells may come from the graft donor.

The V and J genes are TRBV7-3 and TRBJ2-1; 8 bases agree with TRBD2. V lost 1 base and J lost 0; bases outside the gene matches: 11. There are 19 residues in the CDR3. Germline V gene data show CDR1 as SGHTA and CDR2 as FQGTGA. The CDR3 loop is CASSLSGGRHPSSYNEQFF. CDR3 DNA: TGTGCCAGCAGCTTAAGCGGGGGGAGACACCCAAGCTCCTACAATGAGCAGTTCTTC.

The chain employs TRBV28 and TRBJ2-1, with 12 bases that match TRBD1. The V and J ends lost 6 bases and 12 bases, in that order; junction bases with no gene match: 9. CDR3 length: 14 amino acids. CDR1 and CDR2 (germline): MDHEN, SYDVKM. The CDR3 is CASSRDRGQRGQFF. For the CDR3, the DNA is TGTGCCAGCAGCCGGGACAGGGGGCAAAGGGGGCAGTTCTTC.

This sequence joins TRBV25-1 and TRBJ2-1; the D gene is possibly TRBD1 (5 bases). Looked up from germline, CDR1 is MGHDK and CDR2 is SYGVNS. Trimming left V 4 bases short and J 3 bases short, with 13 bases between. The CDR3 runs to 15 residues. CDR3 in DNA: TGTGCCAGCAGTGTGACAGTATTTGGCTACAATGAGCAGTTCTTC. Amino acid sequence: CASSVTVFGYNEQFF.

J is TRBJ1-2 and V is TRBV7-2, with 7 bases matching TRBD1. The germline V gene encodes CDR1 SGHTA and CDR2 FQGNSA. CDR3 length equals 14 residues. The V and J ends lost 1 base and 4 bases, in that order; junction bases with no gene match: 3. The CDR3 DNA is TGTGCCAGCAGCTTAGTACGGACAGGCTATGGCTACACCTTC. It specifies CASSLVRTGYGYTF.

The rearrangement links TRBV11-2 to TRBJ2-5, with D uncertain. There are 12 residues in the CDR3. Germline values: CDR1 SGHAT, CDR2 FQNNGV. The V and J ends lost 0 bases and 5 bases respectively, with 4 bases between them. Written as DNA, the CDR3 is TGTGCCAGCAGCTTAGACCTGGAGACCCAGTACTTC. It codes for CASSLDLETQYF.

CDR3 sequence (DNA): TGTGCCTGGAAGGCTAGCTCCTACAATGAGCAGTTCTTC. Protein: CAWKASSYNEQFF. The rearrangement joins TRBV30 to TRBJ2-1, with D hard to call. The V end was cut by 4 bases, the J end by 0 bases, with 7 bases between. CDR1 and CDR2 (germline): GTSNPN, SVGIG (reference sequence). The CDR3 totals 13 residues. Using reference TRBV30 and TRBJ2-1 for the parts outside the CDR3, the full variable domain is SQTIHQWPATLVQPVGSPLSLECTVEGTSNPNLYWYRQAAGRGLQLLFYSVGIGQISSEVPQNLSASRPQDRQFILSSKKLLLSDSGFYLCAWKASSYNEQFFGPGTRLTVL.

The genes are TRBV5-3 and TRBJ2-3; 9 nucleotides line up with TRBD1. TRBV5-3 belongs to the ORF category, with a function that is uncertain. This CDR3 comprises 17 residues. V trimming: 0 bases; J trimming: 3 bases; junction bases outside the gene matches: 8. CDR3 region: CARSLVSWTGETDTQYF. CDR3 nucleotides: TGTGCCAGAAGCTTGGTAAGTTGGACAGGGGAAACAGATACGCAGTATTTT.

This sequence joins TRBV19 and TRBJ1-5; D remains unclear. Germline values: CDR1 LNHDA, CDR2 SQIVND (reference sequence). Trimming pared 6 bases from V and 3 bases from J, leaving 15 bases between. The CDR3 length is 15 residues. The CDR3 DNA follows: TGTGCCAGTAGCACACAACGGGGTTTCAATCAGCCCCAGCATTTT. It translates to CASSTQRGFNQPQHF.

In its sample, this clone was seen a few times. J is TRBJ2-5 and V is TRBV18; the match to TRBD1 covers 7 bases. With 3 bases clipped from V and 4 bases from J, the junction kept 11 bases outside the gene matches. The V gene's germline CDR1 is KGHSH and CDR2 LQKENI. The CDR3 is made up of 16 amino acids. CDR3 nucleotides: TGTGCCAGCTCACCGGGGACAGCCCGGGCGTCAGAGACCCAGTACTTC. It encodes CASSPGTARASETQYF.

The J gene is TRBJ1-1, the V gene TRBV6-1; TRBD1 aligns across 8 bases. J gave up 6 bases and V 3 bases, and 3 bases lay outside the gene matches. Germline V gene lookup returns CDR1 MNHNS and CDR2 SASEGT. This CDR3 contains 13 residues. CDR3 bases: TGTGCCAGCAGTGAGGACAGGGACGCTGAAGCTTTCTTT. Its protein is CASSEDRDAEAFF.

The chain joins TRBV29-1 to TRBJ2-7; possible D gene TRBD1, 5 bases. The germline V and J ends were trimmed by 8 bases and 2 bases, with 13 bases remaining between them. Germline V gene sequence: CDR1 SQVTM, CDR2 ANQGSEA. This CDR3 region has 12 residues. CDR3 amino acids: CSSDRYPYEQYV. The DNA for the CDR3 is TGCAGCTCAGACAGATATCCCTACGAGCAGTACGTC.

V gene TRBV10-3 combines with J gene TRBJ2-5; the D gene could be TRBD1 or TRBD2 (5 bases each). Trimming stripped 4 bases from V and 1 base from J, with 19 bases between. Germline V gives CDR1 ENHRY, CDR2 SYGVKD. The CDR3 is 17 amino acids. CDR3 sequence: CAISGSSRGGAQETQYF. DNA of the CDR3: TGTGCCATCAGTGGGTCTAGCCGCGGTGGGGCCCAAGAGACCCAGTACTTC.

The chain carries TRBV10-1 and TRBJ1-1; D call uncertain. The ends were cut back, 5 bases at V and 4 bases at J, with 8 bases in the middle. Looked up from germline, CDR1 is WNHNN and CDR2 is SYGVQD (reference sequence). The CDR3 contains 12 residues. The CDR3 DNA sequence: TGCGCCAGCAGTCACGGTTTCACTGAAGCTTTCTTT. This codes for CASSHGFTEAFF.

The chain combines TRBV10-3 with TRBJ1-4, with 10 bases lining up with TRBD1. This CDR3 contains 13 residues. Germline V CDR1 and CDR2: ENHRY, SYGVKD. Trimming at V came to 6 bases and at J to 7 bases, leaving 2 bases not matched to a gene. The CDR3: CAISRDRGEKLFF. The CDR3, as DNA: TGTGCCATCAGCCGGGACAGGGGTGAAAAACTGTTTTTT.

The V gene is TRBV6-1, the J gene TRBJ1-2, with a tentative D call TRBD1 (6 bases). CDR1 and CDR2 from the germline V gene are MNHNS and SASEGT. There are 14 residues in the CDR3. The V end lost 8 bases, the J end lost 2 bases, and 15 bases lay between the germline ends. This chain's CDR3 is CASAPRQVNYGYTF. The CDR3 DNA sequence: TGTGCCAGCGCCCCCAGACAGGTGAACTATGGCTACACCTTC.

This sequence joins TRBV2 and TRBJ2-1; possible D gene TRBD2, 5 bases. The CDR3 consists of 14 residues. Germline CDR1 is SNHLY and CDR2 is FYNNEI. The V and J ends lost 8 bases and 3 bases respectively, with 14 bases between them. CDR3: CASVDEGGYNEQFF. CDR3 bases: TGTGCCAGCGTGGATGAGGGCGGCTACAATGAGCAGTTCTTC.

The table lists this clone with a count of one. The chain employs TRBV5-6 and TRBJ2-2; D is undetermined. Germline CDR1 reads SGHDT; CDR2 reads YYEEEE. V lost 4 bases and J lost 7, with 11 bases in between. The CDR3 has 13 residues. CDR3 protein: CASSLLRDGELFF. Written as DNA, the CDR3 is TGTGCCAGCAGCCTGCTGAGAGACGGGGAGCTGTTTTTT.

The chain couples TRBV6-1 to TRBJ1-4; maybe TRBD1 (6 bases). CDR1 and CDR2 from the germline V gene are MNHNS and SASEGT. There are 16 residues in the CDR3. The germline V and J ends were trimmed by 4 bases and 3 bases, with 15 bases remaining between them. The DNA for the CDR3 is TGTGCCAGCAGTGGGTTAACAGGGATCGCTAATGAAAAACTGTTTTTT. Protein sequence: CASSGLTGIANEKLFF.

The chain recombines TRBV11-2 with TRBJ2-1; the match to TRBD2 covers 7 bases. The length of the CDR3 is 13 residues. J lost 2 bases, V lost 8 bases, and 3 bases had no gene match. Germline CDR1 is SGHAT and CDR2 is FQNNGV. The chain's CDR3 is CASGAGAYNEQFF. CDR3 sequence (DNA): TGTGCCAGCGGGGCGGGGGCCTACAATGAGCAGTTCTTC.

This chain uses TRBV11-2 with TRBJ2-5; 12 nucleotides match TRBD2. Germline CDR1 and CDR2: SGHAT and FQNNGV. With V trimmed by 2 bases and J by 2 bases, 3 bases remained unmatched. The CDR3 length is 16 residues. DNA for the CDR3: TGTGCCAGCAGCTTACTAGCGGGGGGGCGGCAAGAGACCCAGTACTTC. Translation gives CASSLLAGGRQETQYF.

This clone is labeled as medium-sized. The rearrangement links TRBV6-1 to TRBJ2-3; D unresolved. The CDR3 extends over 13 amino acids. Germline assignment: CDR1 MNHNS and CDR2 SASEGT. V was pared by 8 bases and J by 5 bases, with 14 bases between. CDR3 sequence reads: CASWLSGGDTQYF. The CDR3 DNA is TGTGCCAGCTGGTTGTCAGGTGGAGATACGCAGTATTTT.

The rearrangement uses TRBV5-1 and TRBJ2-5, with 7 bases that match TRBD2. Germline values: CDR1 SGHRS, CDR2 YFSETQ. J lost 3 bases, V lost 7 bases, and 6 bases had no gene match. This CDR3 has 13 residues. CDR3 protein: CASGRDWEETQYF. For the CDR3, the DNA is TGCGCCAGCGGGAGGGACTGGGAAGAGACCCAGTACTTC.

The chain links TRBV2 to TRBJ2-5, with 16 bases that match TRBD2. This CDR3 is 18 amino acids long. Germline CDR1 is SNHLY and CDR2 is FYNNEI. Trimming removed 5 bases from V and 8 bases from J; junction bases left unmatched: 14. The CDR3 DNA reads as TGTGCCAGCAGTCAGGGACTAGCGGGGGGGACCCAATTCTCAACCCAGTACTTC. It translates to CASSQGLAGGTQFSTQYF. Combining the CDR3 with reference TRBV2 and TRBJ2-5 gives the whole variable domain EPEVTQTPSHQVTQMGQEVILRCVPISNHLYFYWYRQILGQKVEFLVSFYNNEISEKSEIFDDQFSVERPDGSNFTLKIRSTKLEDSAMYFCASSQGLAGGTQFSTQYFGPGTRLLVL.

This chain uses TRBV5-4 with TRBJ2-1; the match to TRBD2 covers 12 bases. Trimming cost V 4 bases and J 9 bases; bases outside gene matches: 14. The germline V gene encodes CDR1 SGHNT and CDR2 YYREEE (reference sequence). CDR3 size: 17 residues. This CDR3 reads CASSPGLAGLQVSEQFF. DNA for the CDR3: TGTGCCAGCAGCCCCGGACTAGCGGGACTCCAAGTATCTGAGCAGTTCTTC.

CDR3 sequence: CASSSKGAPNTEAFF. CDR3 bases: TGTGCCAGCAGCTCCAAGGGGGCGCCGAACACTGAAGCTTTCTTT. The J gene is TRBJ1-1, the V gene TRBV7-2, with TRBD1 identical over 7 bases. V was pared by 4 bases and J by 1 base, with 6 bases of the junction left unmatched. CDR1 is SGHTA and CDR2 is FQGNSA in the germline V gene. The CDR3 consists of 15 residues. Complete variable domain (other parts from reference TRBV7-2 and TRBJ1-1): GAGVSQSPSNKVTEKGKDVELRCDPISGHTALYWYRQSLGQGLEFLIYFQGNSAPDKSGLPSDRFSAERTGGSVSTLTIQRTQQEDSAVYLCASSSKGAPNTEAFFGQGTRLTVV.

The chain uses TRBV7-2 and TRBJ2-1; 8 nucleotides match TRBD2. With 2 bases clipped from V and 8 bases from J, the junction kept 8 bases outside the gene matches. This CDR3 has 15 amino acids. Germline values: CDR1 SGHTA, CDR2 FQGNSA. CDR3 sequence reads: CASSLLGGGIDEQFF. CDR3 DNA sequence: TGTGCCAGCAGCTTACTGGGCGGGGGGATCGATGAGCAGTTCTTC. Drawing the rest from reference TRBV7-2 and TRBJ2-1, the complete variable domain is GAGVSQSPSNKVTEKGKDVELRCDPISGHTALYWYRQSLGQGLEFLIYFQGNSAPDKSGLPSDRFSAERTGGSVSTLTIQRTQQEDSAVYLCASSLLGGGIDEQFFGPGTRLTVL.

The CDR3 protein is CASSEFGQGVETQYF. The CDR3 nucleotides read TGCGCCAGCAGTGAATTCGGACAGGGGGTGGAGACCCAGTACTTC. The chain carries TRBV10-1 and TRBJ2-5, with 10 bases fitting TRBD1. The J segment lost 5 bases and the V segment lost 3 bases, leaving 6 bases of the junction unmatched. The CDR3 sequence is 15 residues long. The V gene's germline CDR1 is WNHNN and CDR2 SYGVQD (reference sequence).

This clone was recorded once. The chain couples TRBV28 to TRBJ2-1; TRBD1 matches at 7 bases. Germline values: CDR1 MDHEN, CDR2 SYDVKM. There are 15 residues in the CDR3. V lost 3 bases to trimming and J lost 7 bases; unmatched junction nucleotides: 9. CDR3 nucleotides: TGTGCCAGCAGTTTCGGGGACAGCGCCTGGAATGAGCAGTTCTTC. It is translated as CASSFGDSAWNEQFF. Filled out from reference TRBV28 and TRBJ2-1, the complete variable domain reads DVKVTQSSRYLVKRTGEKVFLECVQDMDHENMFWYRQDPGLGLRLIYFSYDVKMKEKGDIPEGYSVSREKKERFSLILESASTNQTSMYLCASSFGDSAWNEQFFGPGTRLTVL.

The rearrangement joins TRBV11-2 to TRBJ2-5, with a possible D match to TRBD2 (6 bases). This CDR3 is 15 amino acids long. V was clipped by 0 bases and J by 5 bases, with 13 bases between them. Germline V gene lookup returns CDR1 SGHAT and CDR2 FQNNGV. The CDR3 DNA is TGTGCCAGCAGCTTAGATACTAGCTATTATGAGACCCAGTACTTC. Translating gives CASSLDTSYYETQYF.

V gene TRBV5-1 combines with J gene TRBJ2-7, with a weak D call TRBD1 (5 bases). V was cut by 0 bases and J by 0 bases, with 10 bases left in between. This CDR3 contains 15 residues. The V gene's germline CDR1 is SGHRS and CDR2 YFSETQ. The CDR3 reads CASSLAQGSSYEQYF. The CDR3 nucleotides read TGCGCCAGCAGCTTGGCGCAGGGAAGCTCCTACGAGCAGTACTTC.

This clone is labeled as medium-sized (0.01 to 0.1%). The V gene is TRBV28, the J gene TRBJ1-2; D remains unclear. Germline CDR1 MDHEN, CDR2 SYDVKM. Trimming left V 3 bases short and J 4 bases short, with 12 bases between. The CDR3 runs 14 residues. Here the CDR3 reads CASSLSTVPYGYTF. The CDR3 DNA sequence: TGTGCCAGCAGTTTGTCCACAGTCCCCTATGGCTACACCTTC.